A selection of T cell receptor beta chains follows, all from one sample in a study of cytomegalovirus exposure and HLA in healthy donors. Here immunoSEQ multiplex PCR was the method, and the copy in TCRdb shows in-frame clones only, minus some. The sample lists approximately 240,000 clones; 75% to 95% were seen once. Sequenced material: PBMCs. These receptors originate from a woman between 18 and 30 years old in good health and CMV-seronegative. Each CDR3 is given with its conserved first and last residue. Each record gives: D gene, V gene, J gene, clone size, CDR3 protein, CDR3 DNA. D genes are given only for firm matches. Clone size is shown for a subset of rows, as once, few, many or a class of expanded clone.

TRBD1	TRBV18	TRBJ1-2	.	CASSPGDRGDYGYTF	TGTGCCAGCTCACCGGGGGACAGGGGAGACTATGGCTACACCTTC
TRBD2	TRBV5-1	TRBJ2-1	.	CASRNPAGGSSYNEQFF	TGCGCCAGCCGGAACCCAGCGGGAGGGAGCTCCTACAATGAGCAGTTCTTC
.	TRBV2	TRBJ2-3	.	CARDWGPSRGTQYF	TGTGCCAGGGACTGGGGGCCGTCGCGCGGTACGCAGTATTTT
TRBD1	TRBV7-9	TRBJ1-2	.	CASSFSDRAGYTF	TGTGCCAGCAGCTTCAGTGACAGGGCTGGCTACACCTTC
.	TRBV28	TRBJ1-6	few	CASRVDSRDNSPLHF	TGTGCCAGCAGGGTCGACAGCAGGGATAATTCACCCCTCCACTTT
TRBD1	TRBV19	TRBJ1-5	once	CASSTGDWSNQPQHF	TGTGCCAGTTCGACAGGGGATTGGAGTAATCAGCCCCAGCATTTT
.	TRBV18	TRBJ2-2	.	CASSPDITGELFF	TGTGCCAGCTCACCGGACATCACCGGGGAGCTGTTTTTT
.	TRBV5-6	TRBJ2-3	.	CASSLTPGGTDTQYF	TGTGCCAGCAGCCTGACCCCCGGGGGCACAGATACGCAGTATTTT
.	TRBV21-1	TRBJ2-7	.	CASTGTDYSYEQYF	TGTGCCAGCACCGGGACAGATTACTCCTACGAGCAGTACTTC
TRBD1	TRBV2	TRBJ2-1	.	CASSGDRKLVNEQFF	TGTGCCAGCAGTGGGGACAGGAAGTTGGTCAATGAGCAGTTCTTC
TRBD2	TRBV27	TRBJ2-3	.	CASSSYGLAGGPYTQYF	TGTGCCAGCAGTTCATACGGACTAGCGGGAGGCCCGTATACGCAGTATTTT
.	TRBV6-6	TRBJ1-6	.	CASSAGRNSPLHF	TGTGCCTCCAGCGCAGGGCGGAATTCACCCCTCCACTTT
TRBD2	TRBV5-1	TRBJ2-1	.	CASSRTSGRGSYNEQFF	TGCGCCAGCAGCCGGACTAGCGGGAGAGGGTCCTACAATGAGCAGTTCTTC
TRBD1	TRBV5-6	TRBJ1-1	.	CASSTDRGRRNTEAFF	TGTGCCAGCAGCACCGACAGGGGGCGGAGGAACACTGAAGCTTTCTTT
.	TRBV6-5	TRBJ2-7	.	CASSYFRRGNEQYF	TGTGCCAGCAGTTACTTTCGTCGCGGGAACGAGCAGTACTTC
TRBD1	TRBV4-1	TRBJ1-1	.	CASSHVRGPLLNTEAFF	TGCGCCAGCAGCCATGTCAGGGGGCCCCTCCTCAACACTGAAGCTTTCTTT
.	TRBV25-1	TRBJ2-5	.	CASSVRGETQYF	TGTGCCAGCAGTGTTAGGGGAGAGACCCAGTACTTC
.	TRBV5-8	TRBJ1-5	.	CASSWGDQPQHF	TGTGCCAGCAGCTGGGGGGATCAGCCCCAGCATTTT
TRBD2	TRBV5-1	TRBJ2-5	.	CASSLSGSRETQYF	TGCGCCAGCAGCTTGAGCGGGAGTCGGGAGACCCAGTACTTC
.	TRBV6-1	TRBJ1-5	.	CASKDSSNQPQHF	TGTGCCAGCAAAGACAGTAGCAATCAGCCCCAGCATTTT
TRBD1	TRBV27	TRBJ1-1	.	CASSLWQGPGGTEAFF	TGTGCCAGCAGTTTATGGCAGGGGCCAGGGGGCACTGAAGCTTTCTTT
.	TRBV30	TRBJ1-1	.	CAWSAPIEMNTEAFF	TGTGCCTGGAGTGCACCCATTGAGATGAACACTGAAGCTTTCTTT
TRBD1	TRBV7-2	TRBJ1-1	.	CASSLVSSRGAEAFF	TGTGCCAGCAGCTTAGTATCGTCCAGGGGGGCTGAAGCTTTCTTT
TRBD1	TRBV30	TRBJ2-5	once	CAWSPSGTGFGTQYF	TGTGCCTGGAGTCCTTCCGGGACAGGGTTTGGGACCCAGTACTTC
TRBD1	TRBV27	TRBJ1-5	.	CASSSTGGGKLREHF	TGTGCCAGCAGTTCGACAGGGGGCGGGAAATTGAGAGAGCATTTT
.	TRBV28	TRBJ2-7	few	CASSHTSYEQYF	TGTGCCAGCAGTCACACTAGCTACGAGCAGTACTTC
TRBD1	TRBV5-1	TRBJ2-1	.	CASSLGWGTGFFNEQFF	TGCGCCAGCAGCTTGGGCTGGGGGACAGGGTTTTTCAATGAGCAGTTCTTC
TRBD1	TRBV29-1	TRBJ2-2	once	CSVEAEGQANTGELFF	TGCAGCGTTGAAGCGGAAGGACAGGCGAACACCGGGGAGCTGTTTTTT
.	TRBV27	TRBJ1-5	.	CASSRRGYNQPQHF	TGTGCCAGCTCCCGTCGAGGGTACAATCAGCCCCAGCATTTT
.	TRBV28	TRBJ2-7	.	CATFSPFTGPSYEQYF	TGTGCCACCTTCAGCCCCTTTACAGGTCCCTCCTACGAGCAGTACTTC
.	TRBV29-1	TRBJ2-7	.	CSVEITFQSYEQYF	TGCAGCGTTGAGATAACTTTTCAATCCTACGAGCAGTACTTC
TRBD1	TRBV10-3	TRBJ1-5	.	CAISGTGAQQPQHF	TGTGCCATCTCCGGGACAGGGGCACAACAGCCCCAGCATTTT
.	TRBV7-2	TRBJ2-7	.	CASSLGQRYEQYF	TGTGCCAGCAGCTTAGGACAGCGCTACGAGCAGTACTTC
TRBD2	TRBV7-7	TRBJ2-5	.	CASGLSGSGAETQYF	TGTGCCAGCGGGCTTAGCGGGAGCGGTGCGGAGACCCAGTACTTC
.	TRBV28	TRBJ2-7	.	CASSITTYEQYF	TGTGCCAGCAGCATCACTACCTACGAGCAGTACTTC
TRBD1	TRBV7-9	TRBJ1-6	.	CASSLSAGQGGSPLHF	TGTGCCAGCAGCTTATCGGCGGGACAGGGAGGTTCACCCCTCCACTTT
TRBD2	TRBV6-1	TRBJ2-1	.	CASSDGGRAGNEQFF	TGTGCCAGCAGTGATGGCGGGAGGGCCGGCAATGAGCAGTTCTTC
TRBD2	TRBV27	TRBJ2-7	.	CASSLRGDSYEQYF	TGTGCCAGCAGTTTACGGGGGGACTCCTACGAGCAGTACTTC
.	TRBV27	TRBJ1-2	.	CASSSRGDPNYGYTF	TGTGCCAGCAGCTCCCGGGGGGATCCTAACTATGGCTACACCTTC
TRBD2	TRBV7-7	TRBJ2-3	.	CASSADSGSIGTQYF	TGTGCCAGCAGCGCCGACAGCGGGAGCATTGGTACGCAGTATTTT
TRBD2	TRBV6-4	TRBJ2-1	.	CASSPSGRDEQFF	TGTGCCAGCAGTCCTAGCGGTAGGGATGAGCAGTTCTTC
TRBD1	TRBV28	TRBJ1-2	.	CASSSRQGEDYGYTF	TGTGCCAGCAGCTCACGACAGGGGGAGGACTATGGCTACACCTTC
.	TRBV7-6	TRBJ1-3	.	CASRRDPGGSGNTIYF	TGTGCCAGCAGACGGGATCCCGGCGGTTCTGGAAACACCATATATTTT
.	TRBV27	TRBJ1-1	.	CASSLLNQLEAFF	TGTGCCAGCAGTCTCCTCAACCAACTTGAAGCTTTCTTT
TRBD1	TRBV27	TRBJ1-5	.	CASSYQMDRFLHF	TGTGCCAGCAGCTACCAAATGGACAGGTTTCTGCATTTT
TRBD1	TRBV11-3	TRBJ2-2	once	CASSLEGQGTGELFF	TGTGCCAGCAGCCTTGAGGGACAGGGGACCGGGGAGCTGTTTTTT
TRBD1	TRBV28	TRBJ1-3	.	CASRGQGAISGNTIYF	TGTGCCAGCAGGGGACAGGGGGCCATCTCTGGAAACACCATATATTTT
.	TRBV2	TRBJ2-5	.	CASSDVQVCLAQYF	TGTGCCAGCAGTGATGTACAGGTTTGTTTGGCCCAGTACTTC
.	TRBV28	TRBJ1-2	.	CASSFRSHYGYTF	TGTGCCAGCAGTTTTCGGAGTCACTATGGCTACACCTTC
.	TRBV19	TRBJ1-5	.	CASAGLGPQHF	TGTGCCAGTGCGGGGCTGGGGCCCCAGCATTTT
.	TRBV5-5	TRBJ2-7	.	CASSFQGSEQYF	TGTGCCAGCAGCTTTCAGGGTTCCGAGCAGTACTTC
TRBD2	TRBV2	TRBJ2-2	.	CASRPIFETSGRPNTGELFF	TGTGCCAGCAGGCCGATTTTTGAGACTAGCGGGAGGCCGAACACCGGGGAGCTGTTTTTT
.	TRBV7-9	TRBJ1-2	.	CASSLSGRHNYGYTF	TGTGCCAGCAGCTTATCAGGGAGGCATAACTATGGCTACACCTTC
.	TRBV7-9	TRBJ1-2	.	CASSHGNNYGYTF	TGTGCCAGCAGCCACGGGAATAACTATGGCTACACCTTC